This TCR beta chain is from a study of TIL therapy for anti-PD-1-resistant metastatic lung cancer. Time point defined: pre-treatment sample, taken before nivolumab and TIL therapy. CDR1 is SGHTS, CDR2 YDEGEE, per germline. This CDR3 has 15 residues. V was shortened by 2 bases and J by 2 bases, with 12 bases between the two germline ends. The immunoSEQ assay was v3. Profiling relied on immunoSEQ multiplex PCR, and the TCRdb table lists in-frame clones only, not all of them. The data show about 50,000 clones, with about 86% seen just once and 4% to 6% held by the top ten. The chain couples TRBV5-8 to TRBJ2-3; a possible D gene is TRBD1 (6 bases). This clonotype originated in a person aged 25 to 85 with non-small cell lung cancer. Here the sequenced sample was blood, taken at baseline. In DNA form, the CDR3 reads TGTGCCAGCAGCTTACAGGGTTTTTACACAGATACGCAGTATTTT. Amino acid sequence: CASSLQGFYTDTQYF.